This T cell receptor beta chain was captured in a study of Ad26.COV2.S vaccination and SARS-CoV-2 variants (dated by TCRdb to the early 2020s). As for the study more broadly: Vaccine-arm donors came from COV1001, a multicentre, randomized, double-blind, placebo-controlled phase I-IIa trial of Ad26.COV2.S in healthy adults. Ad26.COV2.S was given intramuscularly at 5x10^10 or 1x10^11 viral particles, as a single shot or as two shots 56 days apart. Sequencing of the TCRbeta repertoire served to evaluate the specificity and breadth of SARS-CoV-2-reactive T cell receptors following Ad26.COV2.S vaccination. A total of around 32 samples were included in the TCR-sequenced set, comprising around 19 Ad26.COV2.S vaccine recipients, 5 placebo recipients and 8 SARS-CoV-2 convalescent individuals. Participants in the trial were split at random into five groups of five each, receiving low-dose or high-dose Ad26.COV2.S once or twice, or else placebo on both occasions. Investigators did not know the trial group allocation while performing experiments and assessing outcomes. Overall results and qualifications from the work: Vaccine and placebo recipients had similar non-spike TCR breadth, a finding consistent with the vaccine containing only spike. The study was not powered to compare responses between vaccine doses or regimens. The authors noted that the TCR breadth and depth analyses may have underestimated total T cell responses. After vaccination, spike-specific CD8+ and CD4+ T cell responses were reported to show substantial breadth. Compared with placebo recipients, Ad26.COV2.S recipients showed higher spike-specific TCR breadth (P = 0.0014).

Trimming removed 5 bases from V and 2 bases from J, leaving 4 bases between the germline ends. CDR1 MDHEN and CDR2 SYDVKM are derived from the germline V gene. The cysteine opens and the phenylalanine closes a CDR3 of 12 amino acids. Of the read, only the CDR3 DNA is kept; its 36 bases are in frame from base 1. Points on this clone: Its binding antigen is unknown. Base-call qualities are not available, and no considerably larger clone is one nucleotide away.

In light of the paper, this sample's treatment or condition label describes: around 19 received Ad26.COV2.S at low or high dose, single or two shots; roughly five received placebo; per-sample allocation not given. Repertoires of vaccine and placebo recipients were sequenced from samples taken on day 63 after the first injection. Cohort 1b enrolled around 24 adults aged 18-55 years at a single site in Boston, USA, between 29 July and 7 August 2020. Ad26.COV2.S consisted of a replication-incompetent adenovirus type 26 vector by which a prefusion-stabilized SARS-CoV-2 spike protein from the original Wuhan strain was expressed. The immunoSEQ Assay was used to sequence TCRbeta CDR3 regions. After extraction, genomic DNA underwent amplification by bias-controlled multiplex PCR, followed by high-throughput sequencing. Turning to the authors' computational methods: To quantify the absolute abundance of every unique TCRbeta CDR3 region, sequences were collapsed and filtered. T cell fraction was estimated by normalization of TCRbeta template counts to usable DNA, with usable DNA being measured through amplification of reference genes present in all nucleated cells. Repertoire TCRs were annotated as SARS-CoV-2-specific when V gene, CDR3 amino acid sequence and J gene were exactly matched to a known reactive TCR set. The reference SARS-CoV-2 TCR set was obtained from MIRA and was filtered for enrichment in COVID-19-positive ImmuneCODE repertoires, whereby public or cross-reactive TCRs were removed. Based on the MIRA antigens, annotated TCRs were further analysed at the level of specific ORF or position within ORF. Breadth was defined as the number of annotated unique rearrangements divided by the total number of unique productive rearrangements, and depth was defined as the summed frequency of the annotated unique rearrangements. Group comparisons of TCR breadth used two-sided Wilcoxon rank-sum tests. TCRdb took this table from immuneACCESS and kept in-frame rearrangements with V and J called. Such tables lack part of the clones; where checked against another copy, unresolved V genes explain under half of the gap, and the rest is unexplained. V, J and clone size are taken as reported in that table, and D and trimming were inferred from the DNA itself. Here the sample has about 480,000 clones; roughly 85% occur a single time. Roughly 13% of the sample lies in the top ten.

The sample in question was peripheral blood, obtained in a trial of Ad26.COV2.S vaccine versus placebo. This sequence was found in a person aged 18 to 59 who received the Ad26.COV2.S COVID-19 vaccine or a placebo. This receptor chain uses TRBV28 and TRBJ2-1, with the D gene uncertain. The base sequence is TGTGCCAGCAGTCCAACCTACAATGAGCAGTTCTTC. Its protein product is CASSPTYNEQFF. Full variable domain (CDR3 extended with the reference TRBV28 and TRBJ2-1 proteins): DVKVTQSSRYLVKRTGEKVFLECVQDMDHENMFWYRQDPGLGLRLIYFSYDVKMKEKGDIPEGYSVSREKKERFSLILESASTNQTSMYLCASSPTYNEQFFGPGTRLTVL.